A selection of T cell receptor beta chains follows, all from one sample in a study of T cells in Graves' hyperthyroidism and ophthalmopathy. TCRdb analysed the multiplex PCR reads with MiXCR anew, one entry per CDR3 protein. The table has 100,000 to 130,000 distinct CDR3 sequences, about a sixth seen once; the top ten hold 35% to 50%. Source material: blood. These receptors were taken from a woman between 50 and 59 years old with Graves' hyperthyroidism. CDR3s leave out the opening cysteine and the closing phenylalanine or tryptophan.

V	J	length	CDR3
TRBV29-1	TRBJ2-3	12	SVSFRGRADTQY
TRBV2	TRBJ2-3	12	ASRLAVSTDTQY
TRBV20-1	TRBJ2-2	13	SARDPGGTTGELF
TRBV20-1	TRBJ1-1	11	SARDYLNTEAF
TRBV12-3/TRBV12-4	TRBJ1-2	11	ASRSYRGGGYT
TRBV6-1	TRBJ2-3	12	ASSTGAGGDTQY
TRBV18	TRBJ1-1	14	ASSPTGQGAGTEAF
TRBV18	TRBJ1-3	13	ASSPKQYSGNTIY
TRBV20-1	TRBJ1-4	11	SATDSLDEKLF
TRBV2	TRBJ2-1	11	ASSESFGREQF
TRBV29-1	TRBJ1-2	11	SVDNSGRSGYT
TRBV2	TRBJ1-6	10	ASWDRDSPLH
TRBV28	TRBJ1-3	11	ASSTYRGNTIY
TRBV15	TRBJ2-1	14	ATSRERGSSYNEQF
TRBV19	TRBJ1-1	13	ASSTRDAKNTEAF
TRBV19	TRBJ2-2	13	ASSMYTGVTGELF
TRBV10-3	TRBJ2-1	17	AISESHTSLAGGNNEQF
TRBV19	TRBJ2-2	14	ASRASGLTFSGELF
TRBV10-3	TRBJ1-5	14	AISEWGQYSNQPQH
TRBV5-5	TRBJ2-3	13	ASSLTGTGLDTQY
TRBV30	TRBJ2-3	14	AWSLSGQGITDTQY
TRBV10-3	TRBJ2-1	13	AISEYEGSYNEQF
TRBV7-3	TRBJ2-1	12	ASSLSSSSNEQF
TRBV9	TRBJ1-1	10	ASSGQDTEAF
TRBV4-2	TRBJ2-2	14	ASSVKRHPNTGELF
TRBV25-1	TRBJ2-3	12	ASSVLAGGDTQY
TRBV7-9	TRBJ2-3	15	ASSSGSGGRWADTQY
TRBV19	TRBJ1-5	12	ASSIEGATQPQH
TRBV6-1	TRBJ1-1	12	ASSQSGGSTEAF
TRBV12-3/TRBV12-4	TRBJ2-3	13	ASSSHDRVGDTQY
TRBV7-9	TRBJ2-1	17	ASSLVYASGSAFKGEQF
TRBV11-2	TRBJ2-3	12	ASSSGTAGAMQY
TRBV3-1	TRBJ2-1	12	ASSQDERYNEQF
TRBV19	TRBJ2-1	13	ASSDAGDPYNEQF
TRBV29-1	TRBJ2-1	15	SALIPQRGNSYNEQF
TRBV27	TRBJ1-1	13	ASSLRDRLNTEAF
TRBV7-8	TRBJ2-1	12	ASSLQGTSNEQF
TRBV27	TRBJ2-7	13	ASSSLAGGGYEQY
TRBV28	TRBJ2-5	13	ASRPGQGFYETQY
TRBV18	TRBJ1-4	11	ASSRDNNEKLF
TRBV7-3	TRBJ2-2	13	ASSLMGPGTGELF
TRBV29-1	TRBJ2-7	9	AGTSGYEQY
TRBV18	TRBJ2-3	17	ASSPDHTDRGVSTDTQY
TRBV2	TRBJ2-1	11	ASSTSGSTEQF
TRBV20-1	TRBJ2-7	12	SAPGTLFSYEQC
TRBV24-1	TRBJ1-2	10	ATSEGEYGYT
TRBV5-1	TRBJ1-3	14	ASSPTTGGNGNTIY
TRBV7-9	TRBJ1-1	13	ASSNRRTANTEAF
TRBV11-2	TRBJ2-3	14	ASSSLAGGGTDTQY
TRBV5-1	TRBJ2-3	11	ASSRRGGDTQY
TRBV7-2	TRBJ2-3	12	ASKRSTATDTQY
TRBV29-1	TRBJ1-2	12	SVDQDRDDYGYT
TRBV6-1	TRBJ1-6	11	ASSQTQGKPLH
TRBV5-1	TRBJ2-3	13	ASSLEQGAPDTQY
TRBV20-1	TRBJ2-1	12	SASRGLAGPEQF
TRBV19	TRBJ2-7	14	ASTPGRGGSSYEQY
TRBV5-1	TRBJ1-1	15	ASSLNSGIKGGTEAF